This T cell receptor (beta chain) stems from a study of T-cell memory formation after mild COVID-19. A remark on this clonotype: Its antigen is still unknown.

V shed 5 bases and J shed 3 bases, with 12 bases lying between them. This CDR3 region has 14 residues. The germline CDR1 and CDR2 sequences are LNHDA and SQIVND (reference sequence). TCR alpha and TCR beta cDNA libraries carrying sample barcodes and UMIs came from 5'RACE with constant-segment primers. TCRdb used MiXCR to reprocess the 5' RACE reads, holding one entry per CDR3 protein. The data contain a few hundred thousand distinct CDR3 sequences, approximately 27% of them singletons. Regarding the study as a whole: Day 15 to 85 contracting clones showed balanced CD4/CD8; day 15 to 37 expanders favored CD4+.

The V and J genes are TRBV19 and TRBJ2-3; either TRBD1 or TRBD2 may supply D (5 bases each). The sample taken for sequencing was PBMCs or a T cell subset sorted from them (not recorded which). This clonotype originated in an adult woman who had mild COVID-19 (a few samples of this study predate the infection). Cell type and time point are not known. CDR3 loop: CASSWDPRTDTQYF. The DNA for the CDR3 is TGTGCCAGTAGTTGGGACCCCCGAACAGATACGCAGTATTTT.